This is a list of T cell receptor beta chains from one sample in a study of CD8 T cells in ankylosing spondylitis. From the 5' RACE reads, TCRdb called clonotypes with MiXCR, one entry per CDR3 protein. The sample holds about 540,000 distinct CDR3 sequences; approximately 11% are singletons and the top ten take around 7%. Sequenced input: blood, either unsorted or a sorted T cell fraction (not recorded which). The receptors come from a male donor with ankylosing spondylitis. CDR3s include the opening cysteine and the closing phenylalanine or tryptophan. The order of the fields is V gene, J gene, CDR3 protein.

v_call: TRBV30; j_call: TRBJ2-3; cdr3_aa: CAWSGSADTQYF
v_call: TRBV13; j_call: TRBJ2-1; cdr3_aa: CASSPQSGRNYNEQFF
v_call: TRBV30; j_call: TRBJ2-3; cdr3_aa: CAWGGQKVQYF
v_call: TRBV25-1; j_call: TRBJ1-4; cdr3_aa: CASREGAGGNEKLFF
v_call: TRBV7-6; j_call: TRBJ2-1; cdr3_aa: CASSLAGSLYEQFF
v_call: TRBV7-2; j_call: TRBJ1-1; cdr3_aa: CASSLTNTEAFF
v_call: TRBV5-6; j_call: TRBJ2-1; cdr3_aa: CASSLVGSGIEQFF
v_call: TRBV20-1; j_call: TRBJ2-3; cdr3_aa: CSASDSGTTGDTQYF
v_call: TRBV5-1; j_call: TRBJ2-7; cdr3_aa: CASSDSSGNSEQYF
v_call: TRBV27; j_call: TRBJ2-1; cdr3_aa: CASSSATYNEQFF
v_call: TRBV7-8; j_call: TRBJ2-1; cdr3_aa: CASSYDGYFPNEQFF
v_call: TRBV20-1; j_call: TRBJ2-3; cdr3_aa: CSARWAGGDTQYF
v_call: TRBV7-6; j_call: TRBJ2-7; cdr3_aa: CASSPIPEIYEQYF
v_call: TRBV9; j_call: TRBJ2-1; cdr3_aa: CASSVSVSGLGEQFF
v_call: TRBV19; j_call: TRBJ1-1; cdr3_aa: CASSIGRGSWTEAFF
v_call: TRBV6-6; j_call: TRBJ2-1; cdr3_aa: CASKTDSHSFF
v_call: TRBV5-5; j_call: TRBJ2-1; cdr3_aa: CASSLLGVGYNEQFF
v_call: TRBV2; j_call: TRBJ2-5; cdr3_aa: CASSVGGEEETQYF
v_call: TRBV13; j_call: TRBJ1-3; cdr3_aa: CASSAGQAGNTIYF
v_call: TRBV5-6; j_call: TRBJ2-1; cdr3_aa: CASSLGDRRYEQFF
v_call: TRBV5-5; j_call: TRBJ2-1; cdr3_aa: CASSLELSRKFF
v_call: TRBV11-2; j_call: TRBJ2-1; cdr3_aa: CASSLVGEYNEQFF
v_call: TRBV6-5; j_call: TRBJ2-2; cdr3_aa: CASSSPSENTGELFF
v_call: TRBV5-1; j_call: TRBJ2-5; cdr3_aa: CASSLYSVAETQYF
v_call: TRBV7-9; j_call: TRBJ2-1; cdr3_aa: CASSSSLLAGNEQFF
v_call: TRBV18; j_call: TRBJ1-2; cdr3_aa: CASSPPGAYGYTF
v_call: TRBV5-1; j_call: TRBJ2-1; cdr3_aa: CASSLVGSHNEQFF
v_call: TRBV27; j_call: TRBJ1-1; cdr3_aa: CASSSRVENTEAFF
v_call: TRBV11-1; j_call: TRBJ1-2; cdr3_aa: CASGPSLSLRGSNYGYTF
v_call: TRBV29-1; j_call: TRBJ1-4; cdr3_aa: CSIGTGALNEKLFF
v_call: TRBV20-1; j_call: TRBJ2-2; cdr3_aa: CSASGLAGDTGELFF
v_call: TRBV3-1; j_call: TRBJ2-1; cdr3_aa: CASSPGVARNEQFF
v_call: TRBV7-9; j_call: TRBJ2-7; cdr3_aa: CASSTTIGQGTYEQYF
v_call: TRBV3-1; j_call: TRBJ2-7; cdr3_aa: CASSQAGTSHPQQYF
v_call: TRBV11-1; j_call: TRBJ2-3; cdr3_aa: CASSPYGASGTYSDTQYF
v_call: TRBV15; j_call: TRBJ1-6; cdr3_aa: CATSRGGRNNSPLHF